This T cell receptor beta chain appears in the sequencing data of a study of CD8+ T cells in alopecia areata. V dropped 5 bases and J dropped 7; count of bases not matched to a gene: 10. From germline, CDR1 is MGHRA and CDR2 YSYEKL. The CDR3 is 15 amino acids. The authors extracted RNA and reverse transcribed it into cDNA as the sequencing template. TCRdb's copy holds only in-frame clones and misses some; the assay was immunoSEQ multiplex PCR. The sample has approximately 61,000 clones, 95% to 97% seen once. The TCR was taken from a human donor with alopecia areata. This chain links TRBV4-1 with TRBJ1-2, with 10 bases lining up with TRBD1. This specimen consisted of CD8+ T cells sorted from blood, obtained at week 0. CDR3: CASSSPGQGTVGYTF. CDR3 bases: TGCGCCAGCAGCTCTCCGGGACAGGGGACGGTTGGCTACACCTTC.